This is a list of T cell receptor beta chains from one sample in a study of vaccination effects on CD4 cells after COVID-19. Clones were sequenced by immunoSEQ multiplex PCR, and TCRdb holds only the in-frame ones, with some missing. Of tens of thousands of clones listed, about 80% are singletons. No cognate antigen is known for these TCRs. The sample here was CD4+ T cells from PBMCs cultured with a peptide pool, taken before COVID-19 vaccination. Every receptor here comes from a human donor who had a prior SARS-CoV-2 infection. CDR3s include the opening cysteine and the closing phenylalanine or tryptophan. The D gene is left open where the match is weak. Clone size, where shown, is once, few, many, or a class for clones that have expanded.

TGTGCCAGCAGGATAACTAGGGATAGCTCCTACAATGAGCAGTTCTTC CASRITRDSSYNEQFF NA TRBJ2-1 NA TRBV27
TGCGCCAGCAGCCCCCGGACTGCCGAAGAGACCCAGTACTTC CASSPRTAEETQYF NA TRBJ2-5 once TRBV5-1
TGTGCCAGTAGTATAACCAGGGCGACCGGGGAGCTGTTTTTT CASSITRATGELFF NA TRBJ2-2 few TRBV19
TGTGCCAGCTCACCGCAGATGAGCGCAAACCCCGGGGAGCTGTTTTTT CASSPQMSANPGELFF NA TRBJ2-2 NA TRBV18
TGTGCCAGCAGCTACCTAGCGGGGGAAGAGACCCAGTACTTC CASSYLAGEETQYF TRBD2 TRBJ2-5 once TRBV3-1/TRBV3-2
TGCGCCAGCAGCCCAAGAAATGACAGGGCTCAAGAGACCCAGTACTTC CASSPRNDRAQETQYF TRBD1 TRBJ2-5 NA TRBV4-1
TGTGCCAGCAGCGGGCCGCGGGGGAGCTCCTATAATTCACCCCTCCACTTT CASSGPRGSSYNSPLHF NA TRBJ1-6 NA TRBV5-6
TGTGCCAGCAGTTTTTCGCCCCACACCGGGGAGCTGTTTTTT CASSFSPHTGELFF NA TRBJ2-2 NA TRBV11-3
TGTGCCACCAGCAGAGCGTTCGGTACTAGCGGGGGGGCTGGCACAGATACGCAGTATTTT CATSRAFGTSGGAGTDTQYF TRBD2 TRBJ2-3 NA TRBV15
TGTGCCAGCAGTTACTCGATATCCACAGGGGTTAGCAATCAGCCCCAGCATTTT CASSYSISTGVSNQPQHF TRBD1 TRBJ1-5 NA TRBV6-2/TRBV6-3
TGTGCCAGTGGCGACAGGGCCAATTCACCCCTCCACTTT CASGDRANSPLHF TRBD1 TRBJ1-6 NA TRBV19
TGTGCCACCCGACTGAACTCAGAGAGTGAGCAGTTCTTC CATRLNSESEQFF NA TRBJ2-1 NA TRBV27
TGTGCCAGCAGTTACTATGTGGCCCAGTACTTC CASSYYVAQYF NA TRBJ2-5 NA TRBV6-2/TRBV6-3
TGTGCCAGCTCATCTGGACTAGCGGGGCTCAATGAGCAGTTCTTC CASSSGLAGLNEQFF TRBD2 TRBJ2-1 NA TRBV18
TGTGCCAGCAGCCGACGGCGGGAGGCCGATGAGCAGTTCTTC CASSRRREADEQFF TRBD2 TRBJ2-1 NA TRBV3-1/TRBV3-2
TGTGCCAGCAGCGTCCCGAGGGGCACGAGCTCCTACAATGAGCAGTTCTTC CASSVPRGTSSYNEQFF NA TRBJ2-1 medium-sized TRBV7-9
TGCGCCAGCAGCTTGGGTACTTTAGCGGGGGTGAACTACAATGAGCAGTTCTTC CASSLGTLAGVNYNEQFF TRBD2 TRBJ2-1 NA TRBV5-1
TGTGCCAGCAGCTATCTCGGGGGCACCTACGAGCAGTACTTC CASSYLGGTYEQYF NA TRBJ2-7 NA TRBV7-9
TGTGCCAGTCGACTAGATACAGAGACCCAGTACTTC CASRLDTETQYF NA TRBJ2-5 NA TRBV6-5
TGTGCCAGCAGCCCCCCAGTGGGACTAGCGGGAGGGAGCTCCTACAATGAGCAGTTCTTC CASSPPVGLAGGSSYNEQFF NA TRBJ2-1 NA TRBV12-1
TGTGCCAGCAGCTTATTTAGTTTTAATAGCGGGAGTTTCACCGGGGAGCTGTTTTTT CASSLFSFNSGSFTGELFF TRBD2 TRBJ2-2 NA TRBV7-3
TGTGCCAGCAGCCGCCTTCCCCGAGGGGCCCGGAGCACAGATACGCAGTATTTT CASSRLPRGARSTDTQYF NA TRBJ2-3 NA TRBV7-9
TGTGCCAGCAGCGTGGGACAGGGGAGCCTCTACGAGCAGTACTTC CASSVGQGSLYEQYF TRBD1 TRBJ2-7 NA TRBV9
TGTGCCAGCAGTCGACGGCCGACACCCATGAACACTGAAGCTTTCTTT CASSRRPTPMNTEAFF NA TRBJ1-1 once TRBV6-6
TGTGCCAGCTCACCACGGGACACCAGCGTGGATGTGGGGTTCTTC CASSPRDTSVDVGFF NA TRBJ2-1 NA TRBV18
TGTGCCAGCAGCCTTAGTCGGGGGGCATCCTACAATGAGCAGTTCTTC CASSLSRGASYNEQFF NA TRBJ2-1 NA TRBV3-1/TRBV3-2
TGTGCCAGCACCGGCGGGGGGACATCATACAATGAGCAGTTCTTC CASTGGGTSYNEQFF TRBD2 TRBJ2-1 NA TRBV5-5
TGTGCCAGCAGTGACTGGGACCGAGCCAAAAACATTCAGTACTTC CASSDWDRAKNIQYF NA TRBJ2-4 NA TRBV6-4
TGTGCCAGCAGCCAAGAGGGCACAGATACGCAGTATTTT CASSQEGTDTQYF NA TRBJ2-3 NA TRBV4-2
TGTGCCAGCAGCTTGATCGATAACTATGGCTACACCTTC CASSLIDNYGYTF NA TRBJ1-2 NA TRBV5-4
TGTGCCAGCAGCTTACAGGGGACGAACACTGAAGCTTTCTTT CASSLQGTNTEAFF NA TRBJ1-1 once TRBV7-2
TGTGCCAGCAGCGCTACTAGCCGTTCCCACAATGAGCAGTTCTTC CASSATSRSHNEQFF NA TRBJ2-1 once TRBV9
TGCGCCAGCAGCGGGCAGGGGGCCGGTTACAATGAGCAGTTCTTC CASSGQGAGYNEQFF TRBD1 TRBJ2-1 NA TRBV5-1
TGCGCCAGCACTGGAAACACAGATACGCAGTATTTT CASTGNTDTQYF NA TRBJ2-3 once TRBV5-1
TGTGCCAGCGGACAGGGGACGAACACCGGGGAGCTGTTTTTT CASGQGTNTGELFF TRBD1 TRBJ2-2 NA TRBV9
TGTGCCAGCAGTGACAGCGCCGGCTATGGCTACACCTTC CASSDSAGYGYTF NA TRBJ1-2 NA TRBV2
TGTGCCAGCAGCCATGGGACTAGCGGGAGTAGAAACGAGCAGTACTTC CASSHGTSGSRNEQYF TRBD2 TRBJ2-7 NA TRBV3-1/TRBV3-2
TGTGCCAGCAGCCCCCGGATACAGGGGGCCTACGAGCAGTACTTC CASSPRIQGAYEQYF TRBD1 TRBJ2-7 few TRBV6-5
TGCGCCAGCAGACCCCGACTAGCGGGAGATGGCTCCAATGAGCAGTTCTTC CASRPRLAGDGSNEQFF TRBD2 TRBJ2-1 few TRBV5-1
TGTGCCAGCAAAAGGGTGAACACTGAAGCTTTCTTT CASKRVNTEAFF NA TRBJ1-1 NA TRBV2
TGTGCCAGCAGCTTAGGGCGGGGGGGCAACACCGGGGAGCTGTTTTTT CASSLGRGGNTGELFF TRBD2 TRBJ2-2 NA TRBV7-8
TGTGCCAGCAGCCAAGCCTCCCGGGACTTCTTCTACAATGAGCAGTTCTTC CASSQASRDFFYNEQFF NA TRBJ2-1 NA TRBV4-2
TGTGCCACCAGATTGGGGGACAGGCATCCAGATACGCAGTATTTT CATRLGDRHPDTQYF TRBD1 TRBJ2-3 NA TRBV19
TGCAGTGCTAGTGCGGGGCCGGCCTACACTGAAGCTTTCTTT CSASAGPAYTEAFF NA TRBJ1-1 NA TRBV20-1
TGTGCCAGCAGCGTATTCCCGTCTAGCTTGGAGCAGTTCTTC CASSVFPSSLEQFF NA TRBJ2-1 NA TRBV9
TGTGCCAGCCAGTGGCGGGGATACAATGAGCAGTTCTTC CASQWRGYNEQFF NA TRBJ2-1 once TRBV3-1/TRBV3-2
TGTGCCAGCACCCTTGACAGGGCGAACACTGAAGCTTTCTTT CASTLDRANTEAFF TRBD1 TRBJ1-1 once TRBV5-5
TGTGCCAGCAGCCAAGACTCCAGCCCCCTCTCCGAGCAGTACTTC CASSQDSSPLSEQYF NA TRBJ2-7 NA TRBV3-1/TRBV3-2
TGCACCAGCAGCCAAGCGGACAGAGACTCTGGAAACACCATATATTTT CTSSQADRDSGNTIYF NA TRBJ1-3 NA TRBV1
TGTGCCAGTAGTCCCGACAGGTCCCGAGGCAATCAGCCCCAGCATTTT CASSPDRSRGNQPQHF NA TRBJ1-5 NA TRBV19